Listed here are 28 T cell receptor beta chains from one sample, sequenced in a study of T-cell reconstitution after alpha-beta-depleted transplantation in children. Using unique molecular identifiers, the investigators prepared the TCRbeta library. Via MiXCR, TCRdb re-called the PCR reads, giving one row per CDR3 protein. The sample shows about 470,000 distinct CDR3 sequences, roughly 44% of them seen only once. This material consisted of PBMCs, taken before TCRalphabeta/CD19-depleted stem cell transplant. Receptors were obtained from a girl between 2 and 10 years old with aplastic anemia, due to receive a stem cell transplant.

This clonotype was seen many times. V usage is TRBV12-3 or TRBV12-4 and J usage is TRBJ2-7, with 8 positions matching TRBD2. J was trimmed by 7 bases and V by 6 bases; bases with no gene match: 11. The CDR3 contains 14 residues. The CDR3 sequence is CASSLATGGSEQYF. CDR3 in DNA: TGTGCCAGCAGCCTTGCTACGGGAGGGTCAGAGCAGTACTTC.

The V and J genes are TRBV20-1 and TRBJ2-2; no firm D call. Germline lookup yields CDR1 DFQATT and CDR2 SNEGSKA (reference sequence). V lost 2 bases and J 2 bases, leaving 12 bases between the germline ends. This CDR3 is 15 amino acids long. CDR3 coding DNA: TGCAGTGCTAGAAAGTTCGCAGATAACACCGGGGAGCTGTTTTTT. Translation gives CSARKFADNTGELFF.

The rearrangement links TRBV6-5 to TRBJ2-3; D remains unclear. This CDR3 is 16 amino acids long. V lost 2 bases and J lost 5, with 17 bases in between. Germline CDR1 is MNHEY and CDR2 is SVGAGI. The CDR3 nucleotides are TGTGCCAGCAGTTACAACCGGTCCCCTAACAGAGATACGCAGTATTTT. Its protein product is CASSYNRSPNRDTQYF.

This clonotype was observed at least ten times. This rearrangement joins TRBV5-1 to TRBJ2-1; D is uncertain. Germline values: CDR1 SGHRS, CDR2 YFSETQ. The length of the CDR3 is 14 residues. Trimming shortened V by 2 bases and J by 4 bases, and 10 bases separated the two germline ends. The CDR3 protein is CASSFGVAYNEQFF. CDR3 nucleotides: TGCGCCAGCAGCTTCGGCGTCGCGTACAATGAGCAGTTCTTC. The full variable domain, with the rest looked up from reference TRBV5-1 and TRBJ2-1, is KAGVTQTPRYLIKTRGQQVTLSCSPISGHRSVSWYQQTPGQGLQFLFEYFSETQRNKGNFPGRFSGRQFSNSRSEMNVSTLELGDSALYLCASSFGVAYNEQFFGPGTRLTVL.

This clonotype was counted ten times or more. This chain uses TRBV12-3 or TRBV12-4 with TRBJ2-7; no reliable D call. The CDR3 is 13 amino acids. Trimming pared 3 bases from V and 2 bases from J, leaving 8 bases between. CDR3 protein: CASSFGPPYEQYF. CDR3 nucleotide sequence: TGTGCCAGCAGTTTTGGGCCCCCCTACGAGCAGTACTTC.

This clonotype occurred once. V gene TRBV4-1 combines with J gene TRBJ2-6; TRBD1 agrees at 7 bases. This CDR3 is 16 amino acids long. Trimming at V came to 2 bases and at J to 1 base, leaving 2 bases not matched to a gene. Looked up from germline, CDR1 is MGHRA and CDR2 is YSYEKL. Here the CDR3 reads CASSQKTGSGANVLTF. CDR3 DNA: TGCGCCAGCAGCCAAAAGACAGGGTCTGGGGCCAACGTCCTGACTTTC.

V is TRBV29-1 and J is TRBJ2-3, with TRBD2 identical over 13 bases. Germline CDR1 reads SQVTM; CDR2 reads ANQGSEA. The junction had 9 bases not matched to a gene; V was cut back by 3 bases and J by 3 bases. This CDR3 is built from 17 residues. For the CDR3, the DNA is TGCAGCGTTGAGGGGACTAGCGGGGCCCGCACTACAGATACGCAGTATTTT. It translates to CSVEGTSGARTTDTQYF.

The V and J genes are TRBV14 and TRBJ2-1; 11 bases line up with TRBD2. After removal of 1 base from V and 7 bases from J, the junction contained 3 bases not matched to a gene. The CDR3 runs 15 residues. Germline lookup yields CDR1 SGHDN and CDR2 FVKESK. The CDR3 DNA follows: TGTGCCAGCAGCCAAGCGGGACTAGCGGAAAATGAGCAGTTCTTC. The encoded protein is CASSQAGLAENEQFF. Using reference TRBV14 and TRBJ2-1 for the parts outside the CDR3, the full variable domain is EAGVTQFPSHSVIEKGQTVTLRCDPISGHDNLYWYRRVMGKEIKFLLHFVKESKQDESGMPNNRFLAERTGGTYSTLKVQPAELEDSGVYFCASSQAGLAENEQFFGPGTRLTVL.

This rearrangement joins TRBV28 to TRBJ2-1, with 13 bases that match TRBD2. V was clipped by 6 bases and J by 7 bases; unmatched bases: 15. The CDR3 is 18 residues long. Germline V CDR1 and CDR2: MDHEN, SYDVKM. The CDR3 nucleotides are TGTGCCAGCAGACCGCCGGGACTAGCGGGGATAAGGCCGAATGAGCAGTTCTTC. Its protein is CASRPPGLAGIRPNEQFF.

V and J are TRBV10-3 and TRBJ2-3; 14 bases fit TRBD2. The ends lost 6 bases at V and 5 bases at J; junction bases unmatched: 16. Per the germline V gene, CDR1 is ENHRY and CDR2 is SYGVKD. This CDR3 comprises 19 residues. The CDR3 DNA reads as TGTGCCATCAGGGGGACTAGCGGGAGTCGGCCGGAAAAGCGAGATACGCAGTATTTT. Translated, it gives CAIRGTSGSRPEKRDTQYF.

The V gene is TRBV6-2 or TRBV6-3, the J gene TRBJ2-7; 8 bases are shared with TRBD1. Trimming cost V 4 bases and J 2 bases; bases outside gene matches: 4. This CDR3 is 14 amino acids long. CDR1 and CDR2 from the germline V gene are MNHEY and SVGEGT. The DNA for the CDR3 is TGTGCCAGCAGTTTTATGGACAGGGCCTACGAGCAGTACTTC. Amino acid sequence: CASSFMDRAYEQYF.

This clonotype turned up a few times. This rearrangement joins TRBV28 to TRBJ1-2, with TRBD1 as a possible D gene (5 bases). This CDR3 is built from 16 residues. Trimming pared 7 bases from V and 8 bases from J, leaving 26 bases between. Germline-derived CDR1 and CDR2 are MDHEN and SYDVKM. CDR3 residues: CASTPMGGGSGGGYTF. CDR3 sequence (DNA): TGTGCCAGCACCCCAATGGGGGGGGGATCCGGAGGCGGCTACACCTTC.

The J gene is TRBJ2-5, the V gene TRBV3-1, with TRBD1 as a possible D gene (5 bases). V was shortened by 3 bases and J by 4 bases, with 12 bases between the two germline ends. Germline CDR1 and CDR2: LGHDT and YNNKEL (reference sequence). The CDR3 spans 14 residues. Written as DNA, the CDR3 is TGTGCCAGCAGCCAGGGGCTCCTCGGAGAGACCCAGTACTTC. Its protein is CASSQGLLGETQYF.

This chain links TRBV20-1 with TRBJ1-5; 7 bases map to TRBD1. CDR1 is DFQATT, CDR2 SNEGSKA, per germline (reference sequence). The CDR3 consists of 13 residues. V gave up 4 bases and J gave up 4 bases; unmatched junction bases: 4. The CDR3 is CSATRDRNQPQHF. The CDR3 DNA reads TGCAGTGCTACCCGGGACAGAAATCAGCCCCAGCATTTT.

In this sample, this clonotype turned up many times. The J gene is TRBJ1-1, the V gene TRBV7-2, with D unresolved. Germline CDR1 and CDR2: SGHTA and FQGNSA. The CDR3 sequence is 16 residues long. The V end lost 1 base, the J end lost 0 bases, and 12 bases lay between the germline ends. In nucleotides, the CDR3 is TGTGCCAGCAGCTTAGAGGGCGGTCTCTTGAACACTGAAGCTTTCTTT. Its protein is CASSLEGGLLNTEAFF.

The chain has TRBV5-1 and TRBJ2-3; maybe TRBD1 (6 bases). The CDR3 totals 16 residues. Trimming pared 3 bases from V and 0 bases from J, leaving 14 bases between. Germline V gives CDR1 SGHRS, CDR2 YFSETQ. The CDR3 here is CASSSQVGTSTDTQYF. CDR3 in DNA: TGCGCCAGCAGCTCTCAAGTCGGGACAAGCACAGATACGCAGTATTTT. Looking up the rest from reference TRBV5-1 and TRBJ2-3 gives the full variable domain: KAGVTQTPRYLIKTRGQQVTLSCSPISGHRSVSWYQQTPGQGLQFLFEYFSETQRNKGNFPGRFSGRQFSNSRSEMNVSTLELGDSALYLCASSSQVGTSTDTQYFGPGTRLTVL.

The chain uses TRBV5-1 and TRBJ2-1, with a weak D call TRBD2 (6 bases). Trimming stripped 0 bases from V and 5 bases from J, with 9 bases between. Germline CDR1 SGHRS, CDR2 YFSETQ. This CDR3 has 14 amino acids. The CDR3 protein is CASSLVADNNEQFF. The CDR3 DNA follows: TGCGCCAGCAGCTTGGTAGCGGATAACAATGAGCAGTTCTTC.

The table lists this clonotype with a few counts. A much larger clone differs from this one at a single base, so this may be a read error. V is TRBV12-3 or TRBV12-4 and J is TRBJ2-5; D gene unclear. This CDR3 region has 11 residues. Trimming shortened V by 2 bases and J by 5 bases, and 3 bases separated the two germline ends. The CDR3 loop reads CASSLIETQYF. The CDR3 nucleotides are TGTGCCAGCAGTTTAATCGAGACCCAGTACTTC.

This clonotype was recorded many times. This rearrangement joins TRBV5-1 to TRBJ2-1; 9 bases line up with TRBD2. The CDR3 is made up of 17 amino acids. The V segment lost 4 bases and the J segment 7 bases; nucleotides outside the gene matches: 15. CDR1 is SGHRS and CDR2 is YFSETQ in the germline V gene. The DNA of the CDR3 is TGCGCCAGCAGCCTTACGAGTGCGGGAGGGCCTTTGAATGAGCAGTTCTTC. Protein: CASSLTSAGGPLNEQFF.

This clonotype was seen ten or more times. The genes are TRBV7-2 and TRBJ2-7, with D maybe TRBD2 (7 bases). Trimming removed 3 bases at V and 5 bases at J, with 14 bases between. Germline V CDR1 and CDR2: SGHTA, FQGNSA. The CDR3 consists of 14 residues. The CDR3 DNA reads TGTGCCAGCAGCTTTCGGGGGGCGAGGAACGAGCAGTACTTC. Its protein product is CASSFRGARNEQYF.

The chain uses TRBV7-9 and TRBJ2-3; 14 bases align to TRBD2. The germline gives CDR1 SEHNR, CDR2 FQNEAQ (reference sequence). CDR3 size: 17 residues. Losses at the gene ends were 4 bases for V and 1 base for J; bases not matched to a gene: 4. The CDR3 is CASSSTGLAGGTDTQYF. The DNA of the CDR3 is TGTGCCAGCAGCTCTACGGGACTAGCGGGAGGCACAGATACGCAGTATTTT.

V gene TRBV27 combines with J gene TRBJ2-4; perhaps TRBD2 as D (5 bases). This CDR3 has 12 amino acids. Germline V lookup: CDR1 MNHEY, CDR2 SMNVEV (reference sequence). Trimming cost V 4 bases and J 7 bases, with 8 bases left between them. CDR3 sequence: CASSSRGNIQYF. In DNA, the CDR3 is TGTGCCAGCAGTTCCCGAGGGAACATTCAGTACTTC.

This clonotype was picked up many times. The rearrangement links TRBV20-1 to TRBJ2-7; D gene unclear. The CDR3 is 11 residues long. Germline V CDR1 and CDR2: DFQATT, SNEGSKA (reference sequence). Deletions cut 7 bases from V and 4 bases from J, with 11 bases between. The CDR3 is CSGLRSYEQYF. As DNA, the CDR3 is TGCAGTGGGCTTCGATCTTACGAGCAGTACTTC.

This clonotype was seen a handful of times. CDR3 coding DNA: TGCGCCAGCTCCCTACAGGGTTCGAGGACAGATACGCAGTATTTT. The encoded protein is CASSLQGSRTDTQYF. The J gene is TRBJ2-3, the V gene TRBV5-1, with a weak D call TRBD1 (6 bases). The length of the CDR3 is 15 residues. Germline CDR1 SGHRS, CDR2 YFSETQ. Trimming stripped 7 bases from V and 3 bases from J, with 18 bases between.

The rearrangement joins TRBV5-6 to TRBJ1-5; D is possibly TRBD1 (5 bases). The CDR3 totals 16 residues. From germline, CDR1 is SGHDT and CDR2 YYEEEE. The V gene lost 2 bases and the J gene lost 0 bases, with 12 bases spanning the gap. CDR3 nucleotide sequence: TGTGCCAGCAGCTTTCGGGGGAGCTATAGCAATCAGCCCCAGCATTTT. It is translated as CASSFRGSYSNQPQHF. Variable domain in full (rest from reference TRBV5-6 and TRBJ1-5): DAGVTQSPTHLIKTRGQQVTLRCSPKSGHDTVSWYQQALGQGPQFIFQYYEEEERQRGNFPDRFSGHQFPNYSSELNVNALLLGDSALYLCASSFRGSYSNQPQHFGDGTRLSIL.

A few counts support this clonotype. This chain links TRBV10-3 with TRBJ2-4; 8 bases map to TRBD1. Per germline, CDR1 ENHRY and CDR2 SYGVKD. This CDR3 is 12 amino acids long. V lost 8 bases and J lost 8; bases outside the gene matches: 5. In DNA form, the CDR3 reads TGTGCCATCGGTTTGACAGGGGACATTCAGTACTTC. Translated: CAIGLTGDIQYF.

This clonotype was seen a few times. The rearrangement links TRBV6-2 or TRBV6-3 to TRBJ2-7; no clear D gene. There are 15 residues in the CDR3. Trimming stripped 7 bases from V and 2 bases from J, with 18 bases between. Germline lookup yields CDR1 MNHEY and CDR2 SVGEGT. The CDR3 spells CASTSGRAFTYEQYF. CDR3 in DNA: TGTGCCAGCACCTCCGGACGGGCCTTCACCTACGAGCAGTACTTC.

This clonotype was recorded a few times. CDR3 residues: CSASRDSYSNQPQHF. The CDR3 region has the DNA TGCAGTGCTAGCAGGGACTCTTATAGCAATCAGCCCCAGCATTTT. The chain joins TRBV20-1 to TRBJ1-5, with TRBD1 as a possible D gene (5 bases). CDR3 length: 15 residues. Germline assignment: CDR1 DFQATT and CDR2 SNEGSKA (reference sequence). Trimming pared 3 bases from V and 0 bases from J, leaving 12 bases between.